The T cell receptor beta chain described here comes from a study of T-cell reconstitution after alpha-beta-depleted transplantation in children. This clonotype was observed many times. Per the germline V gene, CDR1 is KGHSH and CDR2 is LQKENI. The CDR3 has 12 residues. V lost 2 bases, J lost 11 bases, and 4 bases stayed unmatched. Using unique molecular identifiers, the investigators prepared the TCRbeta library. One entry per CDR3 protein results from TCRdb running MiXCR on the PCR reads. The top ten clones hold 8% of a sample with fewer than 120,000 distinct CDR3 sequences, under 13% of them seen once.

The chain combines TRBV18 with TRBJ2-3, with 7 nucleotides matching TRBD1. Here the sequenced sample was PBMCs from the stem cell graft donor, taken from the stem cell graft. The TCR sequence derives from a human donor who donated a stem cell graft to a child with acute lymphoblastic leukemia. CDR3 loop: CASSPGTDEQYF. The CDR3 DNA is TGTGCCAGCTCACCAGGGACAGACGAGCAGTATTTT.